These 9 T cell receptor beta chains share one sample of origin, sequenced in a study of Graves' ophthalmopathy and Graves' hyperthyroidism. Beta-chain TCR CDR3 regions were amplified from RNA transcripts. RT-PCR with HTBI primers came first, then second-round multiplex PCR. Each CDR3 protein is one row after TCRdb ran MiXCR on the multiplex PCR reads. The repertoire holds 650,000 to 900,000 distinct CDR3 sequences, with around 40% as singletons. The material sequenced was peripheral blood. Source of these receptors: an adult man with Graves' ophthalmopathy.

This clonotype was counted once. Mismatch with germline at one junction end may stem from a read error. V and J are TRBV2 and TRBJ2-7; the match to TRBD2 covers 9 bases. The CDR3 has 16 amino acids. The V gene's germline CDR1 is SNHLY and CDR2 FYNNEI. The CDR3 is CASSQEGGRAAYEQYF. CDR3 coding DNA: TGCGCCAGCAGCCAAGAGGGCGGGAGGGCCGCCTACGAGCAGTACTTC.

The chain combines TRBV20-1 with TRBJ2-7; no definite D call. The CDR3 loop spans 14 amino acids. The V end lost 5 bases, the J end lost 1 base, and 15 bases lay between the germline ends. CDR1 is DFQATT and CDR2 is SNEGSKA in the germline V gene (reference sequence). The CDR3 spells CSAPRPDGSYEQYF. The CDR3 DNA reads TGCAGTGCTCCTCGACCAGACGGATCCTACGAGCAGTACTTC.

The gene calls are TRBV7-2 and TRBJ1-2; the match to TRBD1 covers 10 bases. Trimming at V came to 5 bases and at J to 5 bases, leaving 8 bases not matched to a gene. The CDR3 covers 15 residues. Germline CDR1 SGHTA, CDR2 FQGNSA. The CDR3 region has the DNA TGTGCCAGCAGCCTAGGGGGGACAGGGGATTATGGCTACACCTTC. This gives the protein CASSLGGTGDYGYTF.

The chain joins TRBV4-1 to TRBJ1-6, with a possible D match to TRBD1 (5 bases). Germline lookup yields CDR1 MGHRA and CDR2 YSYEKL. The length of the CDR3 is 17 residues. Trimming took off 3 bases at V and 11 bases at J, with 23 bases between the two ends. The CDR3 bases are TGCGCCAGCAGCCACCTCGGGGTTGAGGGGACGTATCCACCCCTCCACTTT. Its translation: CASSHLGVEGTYPPLHF.

The rearrangement links TRBV25-1 to TRBJ2-2; D not resolved. Trimming pared 6 bases from V and 6 bases from J, leaving 11 bases between. This CDR3 region has 13 residues. Germline V gives CDR1 MGHDK, CDR2 SYGVNS. CDR3 nucleotide sequence: TGTGCCAGCAGCGTACATCAAGCCGGGGAGCTGTTTTTT. Translated: CASSVHQAGELFF.

V and J are TRBV10-2 and TRBJ1-1; the D gene is possibly TRBD1 (5 bases). The length of the CDR3 is 15 residues. V was cut by 10 bases and J by 1 base, with 19 bases left in between. Germline V gene lookup returns CDR1 WSHSY and CDR2 SAAADI. This CDR3 is CATRPEYGGNTEAFF. The CDR3 region has the DNA TGCGCCACCAGACCAGAGTACGGGGGGAACACTGAAGCTTTCTTT.

The chain combines TRBV25-1 with TRBJ2-2, with D hard to call. Germline V gene data show CDR1 as MGHDK and CDR2 as SYGVNS. This CDR3 region has 13 residues. V was shortened by 11 bases and J by 4 bases, with 14 bases between the two germline ends. CDR3 sequence reads: CAWSVRTTGELFF. The CDR3 DNA reads TGTGCCTGGAGTGTACGAACCACCGGGGAGCTGTTTTTT.

This chain links TRBV11-3 with TRBJ2-2; D remains ambiguous. CDR3 length equals 12 residues. Germline V gives CDR1 SGHNT, CDR2 YENEEA. With 5 bases removed from V and 7 bases from J, the gap between germline ends came to 8 bases. CDR3 bases: TGTGCCAGCAGCCTACGATTCGGGGAGCTGTTTTTT. It is translated as CASSLRFGELFF. Filled out from reference TRBV11-3 and TRBJ2-2, the complete variable domain reads EAGVVQSPRYKIIEKKQPVAFWCNPISGHNTLYWYLQNLGQGPELLIRYENEEAVDDSQLPKDRFSAERLKGVDSTLKIQPAELGDSAVYLCASSLRFGELFFGEGSRLTVL.

Ten or more counts support this clonotype. The V gene is TRBV10-2, the J gene TRBJ1-1, with TRBD1 as a possible D gene (5 bases). V was trimmed by 2 bases and J by 0 bases, leaving 13 bases between them. The CDR3 contains 16 residues. From germline, CDR1 is WSHSY and CDR2 SAAADI. The CDR3 DNA follows: TGCGCCAGCAGTGAGCCGCAGGGTACCATGAACACTGAAGCTTTCTTT. Residues: CASSEPQGTMNTEAFF.